These 15 T cell receptor beta chains were sequenced from one sample in a study of vaccination effects on CD4 cells after COVID-19. Pools of viral peptides were used by the ViraFEST assay to expand antigen-specific CD4+ T cells ahead of sequencing. Upon completion of more than 9 days in culture, CD4+ T cells were isolated. Nucleocapsid antibodies stayed negative before and after vaccination, showing no earlier SARS-CoV-2 infection. These receptors are not linked to any known antigen. Profiling relied on immunoSEQ multiplex PCR, and the TCRdb table lists in-frame clones only, not all of them. The sample has under 75,000 clones, roughly 80% seen once. This specimen consisted of CD4+ T cells from PBMCs cultured with SARS-CoV-2 spike peptides, obtained before COVID-19 vaccination. Receptor source: a human donor who received a COVID-19 vaccine.

This chain links TRBV19 with TRBJ2-2, with 9 nucleotides matching TRBD1. Germline trimming cut 1 base from V and 3 bases from J; bases unmatched to any gene: 3. Germline CDR1 LNHDA, CDR2 SQIVND (reference sequence). There are 16 residues in the CDR3. CDR3 sequence (DNA): TGTGCCAGTAGTATAGTGGGACAGGGCTACACCGGGGAGCTGTTTTTT. Protein sequence: CASSIVGQGYTGELFF.

CDR3 bases: TGTGCCAGCTCACCCTACAGTACTGGGGGTAACTATGGCTACACCTTC. Amino acid sequence: CASSPYSTGGNYGYTF. The V and J genes are TRBV18 and TRBJ1-2; D is perhaps TRBD1 (5 bases). The germline V gene encodes CDR1 KGHSH and CDR2 LQKENI. CDR3 size: 16 residues. Trimming took off 3 bases at V and 1 base at J, with 15 bases between the two ends.

This rearrangement joins TRBV19 to TRBJ1-6; 9 bases are a match to TRBD1. Germline trimming cut 7 bases from V and 5 bases from J; bases unmatched to any gene: 9. In germline, CDR1 is LNHDA, CDR2 SQIVND (reference sequence). The CDR3 is 16 amino acids. The CDR3 here is CASTHGQGRNNSPLHF. The CDR3 coding sequence is TGTGCCAGTACCCACGGACAGGGGAGGAATAATTCACCCCTCCACTTT.

This clone has more than one count but fewer than ten. V usage is TRBV7-8 and J usage is TRBJ1-1; D remains unclear. The CDR3 has 12 residues. Germline CDR1 and CDR2: SGHVS and FQNEAQ. V was cut by 1 base and J by 2 bases, with 2 bases left in between. CDR3 nucleotide sequence: TGTGCCAGCAGCTTAGTTAACACTGAAGCTTTCTTT. This translates into CASSLVNTEAFF.

The V and J genes are TRBV6-2 or TRBV6-3 and TRBJ2-7, with D possibly TRBD1 on 6 matching bases. Trimming removed 0 bases at V and 3 bases at J, with 9 bases between. CDR1 is MNHEY, CDR2 SVGEGT, per germline. This CDR3 comprises 14 residues. CDR3: CASSYSDSYYEQYV. In DNA form, the CDR3 reads TGTGCCAGCAGTTACTCGGACAGTTACTACGAGCAGTACGTC.

Only a few counts were recorded for this clone. The V and J genes are TRBV28 and TRBJ1-2; D is perhaps TRBD1 (5 bases). Between the trimmed V and J ends, which lost 2 bases and 3 bases, there was a span of 13 bases. The V gene's germline CDR1 is MDHEN and CDR2 SYDVKM. This CDR3 comprises 15 residues. The CDR3 is CASSLGSRADYGYTF. CDR3 coding DNA: TGTGCCAGCAGTTTAGGGTCCAGGGCTGACTATGGCTACACCTTC.

The J gene is TRBJ2-2, the V gene TRBV18, with TRBD1 as a possible D gene (6 bases). From germline, CDR1 is KGHSH and CDR2 LQKENI. V shed 2 bases and J shed 5 bases, with 6 bases lying between them. CDR3 length equals 13 residues. The CDR3 loop reads CASSPTGTGELFF. In nucleotides, the CDR3 is TGTGCCAGCTCACCAACAGGGACCGGGGAGCTGTTTTTT. Supplemented by reference TRBV18 and TRBJ2-2, the full variable domain reads NAGVMQNPRHLVRRRGQEARLRCSPMKGHSHVYWYRQLPEEGLKFMVYLQKENIIDESGMPKERFSAEFPKEGPSILRIQQVVRGDSAAYFCASSPTGTGELFFGEGSRLTVL.

In its sample, this clone was seen once. This chain links TRBV3-1 (or the pseudogene TRBV3-2) with TRBJ1-5; D ambiguous. CDR1 and CDR2 (germline): LGHDT, YNNKEL (reference sequence). CDR3 size: 14 residues. V shed 2 bases and J shed 7 bases, with 12 bases lying between them. In DNA form, the CDR3 reads TGTGCCAGCAGCCAATTTGTAGGCGGACAGCCCCAGCATTTT. It encodes CASSQFVGGQPQHF.

This rearrangement joins TRBV24-1 to TRBJ2-3; D not certain. Germline V gene data show CDR1 as KGHDR and CDR2 as SFDVKD. Trimming took 3 bases from V and 5 from J, leaving 5 bases between them. The CDR3 has 12 amino acids. The CDR3 bases are TGTGCCACCAGTGATAATGGAGATACGCAGTATTTT. This translates into CATSDNGDTQYF.

The chain recombines TRBV3-1 (or the pseudogene TRBV3-2) with TRBJ2-5, with 11 bases aligning to TRBD2. J was trimmed by 5 bases and V by 5 bases; bases with no gene match: 10. Per germline, CDR1 LGHDT and CDR2 YNNKEL (reference sequence). The CDR3 contains 16 residues. The DNA of the CDR3 is TGTGCCAGCAGCTGGGGTAGCGGGGGGGTAGGGGAGACCCAGTACTTC. It yields the protein CASSWGSGGVGETQYF.

V and J are TRBV7-9 and TRBJ1-6; unclear D gene. CDR1 is SEHNR and CDR2 is FQNEAQ in the germline V gene (reference sequence). Trimming pared 4 bases from V and 10 bases from J, leaving 11 bases between. This CDR3 is 13 amino acids long. CDR3 bases: TGTGCCAGCAGCTCTGAAACCAGATCACCCCTCCACTTT. Translated, it gives CASSSETRSPLHF. Based on the CDR3 plus reference TRBV7-9 and TRBJ1-6, the full variable domain is DTGVSQNPRHKITKRGQNVTFRCDPISEHNRLYWYRQTLGQGPEFLTYFQNEAQLEKSRLLSDRFSAERPKGSFSTLEIQRTEQGDSAMYLCASSSETRSPLHFGNGTRLTVT.

This sequence joins TRBV2 and TRBJ2-5, with 8 bases aligning to TRBD2. CDR3 size: 16 residues. Germline assignment: CDR1 SNHLY and CDR2 FYNNEI. J was trimmed by 0 bases and V by 4 bases; bases with no gene match: 7. CDR3 nucleotides: TGTGCCAGCAGTGGGAGGAATAGCGGGGACCAAGAGACCCAGTACTTC. This gives the protein CASSGRNSGDQETQYF.

This chain links TRBV12-3 or TRBV12-4 with TRBJ2-1; D unclear. V lost 2 bases and J 3 bases, leaving 5 bases between the germline ends. This CDR3 has 13 residues. CDR3 in amino acids: CASSLFGYNEQFF. The CDR3 DNA reads as TGTGCCAGCAGTTTATTCGGCTACAATGAGCAGTTCTTC.

In nucleotides, the CDR3 is TGTGCCAGTAGTATAGATCGACGACAGAATGAAAAACTGTTTTTT. The encoded protein is CASSIDRRQNEKLFF. This chain joins TRBV19 and TRBJ1-4, with D possibly being TRBD1 (5 bases). V was shortened by 0 bases and J by 5 bases, with 10 bases between the two germline ends. Germline V CDR1 and CDR2: LNHDA, SQIVND (reference sequence). This CDR3 contains 15 residues. The full variable domain, in which reference TRBV19 and TRBJ1-4 provide the parts outside the CDR3, is DGGITQSPKYLFRKEGQNVTLSCEQNLNHDAMYWYRQDPGQGLRLIYYSQIVNDFQKGDIAEGYSVSREKKESFPLTVTSAQKNPTAFYLCASSIDRRQNEKLFFGSGTQLSVL.

V and J are TRBV6-5 and TRBJ2-2; maybe TRBD1 (6 bases). Germline values: CDR1 MNHEY, CDR2 SVGAGI. The CDR3 loop spans 15 amino acids. The V gene lost 2 bases and the J gene lost 5 bases, with 12 bases spanning the gap. For the CDR3, the DNA is TGTGCCAGCAGTTACGGGAGAGGGGGAACCGGGGAGCTGTTTTTT. Translation: CASSYGRGGTGELFF.